This T cell receptor beta chain was sequenced in a study of T cell responses to AZD1222 COVID-19 vaccine. Study results and limitations: All repertoire sampling was performed exclusively after the peak T cell response. Among vaccine-associated CD4 TCRs, coverage spanned spike, with dominance at 160-218 and 743-854.

Clones were read by immunoSEQ multiplex PCR, and TCRdb kept only the in-frame ones, dropping some. The sample includes fewer than 250,000 clones, 93% seen only once; the top ten take more than 0.8%. This CDR3 has 17 residues. For this clone: Its target is unknown.

Material: peripheral blood, obtained on day 0 of MenACWY control vaccination. The receptor was derived from an adult in good health. The rearrangement links TRBV21-1 to TRBJ1-2. TRBV21-1 constitutes a pseudogene. CDR3 residues: CASSKAPEKQPNYGYTF. The CDR3 nucleotides are TGTGCCAGCAGCAAAGCGCCGGAGAAACAACCTAACTATGGCTACACCTTC.